The table lists the clone carrying this TCR beta chain with a count of one. The data are from a study of blood T cell repertoires in COVID-19. At the level of the study: Samples of COVID-19 (acute and convalescent) were obtained from the United States, Italy and Spain. T cells, B-cell-depleted T cells, or PBMCs provided the cDNA or gDNA that served as material.

The CDR3 is made up of 16 amino acids. CDR1 SGHKS and CDR2 YYEKEE come from the germline V gene (reference sequence). V was pared by 4 bases and J by 2 bases, with 8 bases of the junction left unmatched. In the source study's methods: It was from reference gene primer amplification that nucleated cell counts were estimated. The data were produced by immunoSEQ multiplex PCR, yet TCRdb's version contains in-frame clones alone and is incomplete. The DNA was the basis for D and trimming; V, J and clone size are from that table. The top ten clones hold roughly 6.8% of a sample with over 300,000 clones, almost 90% of them seen once.

Sequenced: peripheral blood. J is TRBJ1-4 and V is TRBV5-5, with 7 bases aligning to TRBD1. The receptor's source is a young man with active or convalescent COVID-19. CDR3: CASSGNRDSTNEKLFF. For the CDR3, the DNA is TGTGCCAGCAGCGGAAACCGGGACAGCACTAATGAAAAACTGTTTTTT.